Below are 5 T cell receptor beta chains sequenced from a single sample in a study of tissue T cells after allogeneic stem cell transplantation. Using immunoSEQ multiplex PCR, the repertoire was profiled, and TCRdb retains in-frame clones only, with some absent. The sample lists about 3,600 clones; approximately 79% were seen once. Adult allogeneic hematopoietic cell transplant recipients with steroid-refractory graft-versus-host disease were prospectively enrolled for research autopsy. Sequences were derived from left colon tissue, sampled at autopsy. The receptors originated from a male patient of 60 years or more with steroid-refractory graft-versus-host disease after an allogeneic stem cell transplant. Some T cells may originate from the graft donor.

The chain employs TRBV15 and TRBJ2-7; no firm D call. CDR3 size: 14 residues. V lost 0 bases and J lost 1, with 7 bases in between. Germline CDR1 LNHNV, CDR2 YYDKDF (reference sequence). The CDR3 DNA reads TGTGCCACCAGCAGAGATTTGTCGTCCTACGAGCAGTACTTC. Residues: CATSRDLSSYEQYF.

This clone qualifies as large. The rearrangement links TRBV2 to TRBJ2-2; 8 positions match TRBD1. Trimming removed 6 bases from V and 1 base from J; junction bases left unmatched: 1. CDR3 length equals 14 residues. The germline gives CDR1 SNHLY, CDR2 FYNNEI. CDR3 nucleotides: TGTGCCAGCAGGGACAGGGTGAACACCGGGGAGCTGTTTTTT. Translating gives CASRDRVNTGELFF.

This clone was picked up one time. The V call is TRBV29-1, the J call TRBJ2-1; D possibly corresponds to TRBD2 (6 bases). Germline loops: CDR1 SQVTM, CDR2 ANQGSEA. The CDR3 loop spans 13 amino acids. V was pared by 1 base and J by 9 bases, with 13 bases between. CDR3 sequence: CSVEGHQGGEQFF. Written as DNA, the CDR3 is TGCAGCGTTGAAGGCCATCAGGGAGGTGAGCAGTTCTTC.

This chain links TRBV28 with TRBJ1-1, with 7 bases identical to TRBD1. Germline values: CDR1 MDHEN, CDR2 SYDVKM. Losses at the gene ends were 4 bases for V and 11 bases for J; bases not matched to a gene: 7. This CDR3 is built from 12 residues. CDR3 sequence: CASSSYRTGAFF. CDR3 DNA: TGTGCCAGCAGTTCTTACCGGACAGGCGCTTTCTTT.

This clone was observed a few times. V gene TRBV4-3 combines with J gene TRBJ1-4, with D unclear. Germline V lookup: CDR1 LGHNA, CDR2 YSLEER. This CDR3 contains 13 residues. Trimming took 4 bases from V and 7 from J, leaving 10 bases between them. The CDR3 DNA reads as TGCGCCAGCAGCCCAGTCCTGAGTGAAAAACTGTTTTTT. Its translation: CASSPVLSEKLFF.